This T cell receptor beta chain derives from a study of blood T cell repertoires in COVID-19. Background on the study: There were acute and convalescent COVID-19 samples, and they came from the United States, Italy and Spain.

Original data processing: The authors estimated nucleated cell counts from reference gene primer amplification. Data came from immunoSEQ multiplex PCR; TCRdb stores just in-frame clones and leaves some out. V and J calls and clone size are copied from that table; D and trimming were computed from the DNA. The sample carries 200,000 to 250,000 clones, 85% to 90% recorded once. Seattle's cohort entered during active infection and was followed longitudinally. The germline CDR1 and CDR2 sequences are SGDLS and YYNGEE. The CDR3 contains 13 residues. J lost 5 bases, V lost 6 bases, and 7 bases had no gene match.

The receptor was isolated from a man between 25 and 39 years old with COVID-19, enrolled during active disease. Sequencing was done on a sample of peripheral blood. The chain couples TRBV9 to TRBJ2-5, with 7 bases aligning to TRBD2. CDR3: CASTGGAGETQYF. For the CDR3, the DNA is TGTGCCAGCACCGGCGGAGCGGGGGAGACCCAGTACTTC.